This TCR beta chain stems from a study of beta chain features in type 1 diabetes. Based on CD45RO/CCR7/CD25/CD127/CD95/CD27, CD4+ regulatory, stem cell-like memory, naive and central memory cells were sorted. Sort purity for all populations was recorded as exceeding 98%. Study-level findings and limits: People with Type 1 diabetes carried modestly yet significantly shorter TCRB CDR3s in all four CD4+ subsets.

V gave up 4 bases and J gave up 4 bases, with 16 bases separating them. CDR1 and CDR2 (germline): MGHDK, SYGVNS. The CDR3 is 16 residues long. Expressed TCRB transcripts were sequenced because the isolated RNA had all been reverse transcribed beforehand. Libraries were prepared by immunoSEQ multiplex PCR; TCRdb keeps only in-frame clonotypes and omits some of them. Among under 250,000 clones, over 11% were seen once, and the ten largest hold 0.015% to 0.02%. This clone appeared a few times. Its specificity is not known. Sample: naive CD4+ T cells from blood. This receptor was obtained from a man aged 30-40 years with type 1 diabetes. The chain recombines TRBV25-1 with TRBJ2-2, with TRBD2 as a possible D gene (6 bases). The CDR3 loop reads CASSVDERASTGELFF. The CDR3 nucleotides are TGTGCCAGCAGTGTCGACGAGCGGGCGAGCACCGGGGAGCTGTTTTTT.